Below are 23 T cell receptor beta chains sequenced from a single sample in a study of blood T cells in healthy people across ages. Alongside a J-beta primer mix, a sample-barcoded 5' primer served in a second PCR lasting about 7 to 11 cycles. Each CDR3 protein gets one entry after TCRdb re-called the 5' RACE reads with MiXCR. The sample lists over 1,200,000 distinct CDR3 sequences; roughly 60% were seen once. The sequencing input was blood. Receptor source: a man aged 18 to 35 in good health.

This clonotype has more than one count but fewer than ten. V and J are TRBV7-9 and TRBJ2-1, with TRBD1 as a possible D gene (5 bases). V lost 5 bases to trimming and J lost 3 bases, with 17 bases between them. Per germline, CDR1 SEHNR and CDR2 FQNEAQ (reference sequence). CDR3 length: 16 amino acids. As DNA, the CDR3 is TGTGCCAGCAGCGATCTTCAGGGCCGGAGCTACAATGAGCAGTTCTTC. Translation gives CASSDLQGRSYNEQFF.

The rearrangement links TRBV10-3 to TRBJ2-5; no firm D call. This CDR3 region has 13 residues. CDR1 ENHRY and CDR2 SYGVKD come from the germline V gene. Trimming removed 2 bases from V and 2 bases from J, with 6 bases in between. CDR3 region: CAISERVQETQYF. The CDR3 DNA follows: TGTGCCATCAGTGAGAGAGTTCAAGAGACCCAGTACTTC.

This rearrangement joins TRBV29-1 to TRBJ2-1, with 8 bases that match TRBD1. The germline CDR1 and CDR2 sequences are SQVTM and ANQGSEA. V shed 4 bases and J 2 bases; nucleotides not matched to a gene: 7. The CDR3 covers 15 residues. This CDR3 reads CSVGIRGLTYNEQFF. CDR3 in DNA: TGCAGCGTTGGGATCAGGGGGCTTACCTACAATGAGCAGTTCTTC.

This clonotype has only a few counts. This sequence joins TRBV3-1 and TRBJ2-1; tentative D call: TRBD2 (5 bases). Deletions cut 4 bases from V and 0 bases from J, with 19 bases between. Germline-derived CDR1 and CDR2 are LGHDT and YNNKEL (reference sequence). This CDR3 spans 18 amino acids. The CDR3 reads CASSRSVGLRSSYNEQFF. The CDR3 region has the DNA TGTGCCAGCAGCCGGAGTGTCGGACTTAGGAGCTCCTACAATGAGCAGTTCTTC.

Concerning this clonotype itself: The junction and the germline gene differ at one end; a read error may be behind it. In DNA form, the CDR3 reads TGCGCCAGCAGTTCAGGGGGCGCCCCGAGCGAGCAGTACTTC. Translation gives CASSSGGAPSEQYF. J is TRBJ2-7 and V is TRBV6-6; 8 nucleotides match TRBD1. Per germline, CDR1 MNHNY and CDR2 SVGAGI (reference sequence). This CDR3 contains 14 residues.

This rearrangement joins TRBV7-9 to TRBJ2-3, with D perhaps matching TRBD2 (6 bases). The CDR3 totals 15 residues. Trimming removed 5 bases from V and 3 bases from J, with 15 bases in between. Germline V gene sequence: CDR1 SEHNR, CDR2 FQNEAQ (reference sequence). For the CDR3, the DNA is TGTGCCAGCAGCCCTCGGACTATGAGGACAGATACGCAGTATTTT. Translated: CASSPRTMRTDTQYF. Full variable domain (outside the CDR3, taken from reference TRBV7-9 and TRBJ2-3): DTGVSQNPRHKITKRGQNVTFRCDPISEHNRLYWYRQTLGQGPEFLTYFQNEAQLEKSRLLSDRFSAERPKGSFSTLEIQRTEQGDSAMYLCASSPRTMRTDTQYFGPGTRLTVL.

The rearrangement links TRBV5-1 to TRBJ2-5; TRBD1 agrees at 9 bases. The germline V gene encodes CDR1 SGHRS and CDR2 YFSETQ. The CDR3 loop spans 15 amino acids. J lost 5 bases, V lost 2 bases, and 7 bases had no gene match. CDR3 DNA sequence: TGCGCCAGCAGCTTCCTACAGGGGGCCGGGGAGACCCAGTACTTC. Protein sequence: CASSFLQGAGETQYF.

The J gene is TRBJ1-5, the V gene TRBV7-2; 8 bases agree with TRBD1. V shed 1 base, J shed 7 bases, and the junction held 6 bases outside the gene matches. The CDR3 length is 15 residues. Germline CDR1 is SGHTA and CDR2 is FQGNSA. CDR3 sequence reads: CASSLDGTGGQPQHF. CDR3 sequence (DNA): TGTGCCAGCAGCTTAGATGGGACAGGTGGACAGCCCCAGCATTTT. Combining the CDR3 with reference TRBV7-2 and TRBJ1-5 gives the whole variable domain GAGVSQSPSNKVTEKGKDVELRCDPISGHTALYWYRQSLGQGLEFLIYFQGNSAPDKSGLPSDRFSAERTGGSVSTLTIQRTQQEDSAVYLCASSLDGTGGQPQHFGDGTRLSIL.

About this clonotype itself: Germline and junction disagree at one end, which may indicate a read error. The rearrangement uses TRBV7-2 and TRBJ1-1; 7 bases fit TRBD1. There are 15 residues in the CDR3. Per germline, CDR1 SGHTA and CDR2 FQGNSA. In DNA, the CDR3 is TGTGCCAGCAGCCCCGCCGGGACAGTGAACACTGAACCTTTCTTT. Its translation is CASSPAGTVNTEPFF.

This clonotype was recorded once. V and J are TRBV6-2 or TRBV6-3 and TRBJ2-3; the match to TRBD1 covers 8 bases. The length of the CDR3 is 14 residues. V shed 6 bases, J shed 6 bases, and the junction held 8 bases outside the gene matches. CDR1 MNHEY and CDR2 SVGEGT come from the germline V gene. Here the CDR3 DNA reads TGTGCCAGCAGCGCCGACCACAGGGGGGATACGCAGTATTTT. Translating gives CASSADHRGDTQYF.

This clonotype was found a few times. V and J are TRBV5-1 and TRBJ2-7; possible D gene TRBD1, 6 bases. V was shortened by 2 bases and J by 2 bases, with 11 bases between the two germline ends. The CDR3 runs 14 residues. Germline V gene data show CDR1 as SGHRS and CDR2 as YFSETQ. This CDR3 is CASSFHRETYEQYF. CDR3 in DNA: TGCGCCAGCAGCTTCCACAGGGAAACCTACGAGCAGTACTTC.

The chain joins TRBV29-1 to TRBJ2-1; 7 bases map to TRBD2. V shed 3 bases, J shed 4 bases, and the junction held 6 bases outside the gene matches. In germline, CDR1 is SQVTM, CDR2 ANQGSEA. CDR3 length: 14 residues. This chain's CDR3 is CSVDKGRVYNEQFF. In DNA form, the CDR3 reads TGCAGCGTTGATAAGGGGAGGGTATACAATGAGCAGTTCTTC.

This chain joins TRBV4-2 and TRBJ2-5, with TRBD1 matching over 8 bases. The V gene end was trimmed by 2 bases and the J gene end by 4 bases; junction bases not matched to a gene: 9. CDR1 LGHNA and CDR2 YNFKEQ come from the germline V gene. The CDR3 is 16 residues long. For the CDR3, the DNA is TGTGCCAGCAGCCAAATCCCCGGACAGGGAGGAGAGACCCAGTACTTC. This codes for CASSQIPGQGGETQYF.

CDR3 in DNA: TGTGCCAGCAGTGTCTCTCGTAATGAGCAGTTCTTC. The encoded protein is CASSVSRNEQFF. The rearrangement joins TRBV25-1 to TRBJ2-1; D not certain. The germline V and J ends were trimmed by 4 bases and 7 bases, with 8 bases remaining between them. The CDR3 runs to 12 residues. Germline lookup yields CDR1 MGHDK and CDR2 SYGVNS.

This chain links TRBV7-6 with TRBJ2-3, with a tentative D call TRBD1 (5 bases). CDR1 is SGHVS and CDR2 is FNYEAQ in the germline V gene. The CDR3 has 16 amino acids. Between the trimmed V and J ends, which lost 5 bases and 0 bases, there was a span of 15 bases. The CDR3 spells CASSRTGASSTDTQYF. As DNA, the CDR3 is TGTGCCAGCAGCCGAACAGGAGCCTCTAGCACAGATACGCAGTATTTT.

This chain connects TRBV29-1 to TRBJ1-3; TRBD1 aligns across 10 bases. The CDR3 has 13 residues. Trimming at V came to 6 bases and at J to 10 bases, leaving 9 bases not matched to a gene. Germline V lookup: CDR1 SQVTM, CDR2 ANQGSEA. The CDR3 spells CSVGGQGLNTIYF. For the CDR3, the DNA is TGCAGCGTCGGGGGACAGGGGCTGAATACCATATATTTT.

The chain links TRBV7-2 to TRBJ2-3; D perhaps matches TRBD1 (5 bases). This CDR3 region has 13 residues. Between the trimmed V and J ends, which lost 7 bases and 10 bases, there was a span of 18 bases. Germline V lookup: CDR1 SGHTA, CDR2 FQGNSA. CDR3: CASIKGRGQPQYF. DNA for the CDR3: TGTGCCAGCATCAAAGGAAGGGGCCAGCCGCAGTATTTT.

The CDR3 nucleotides are TGTGCCAGCAGCCAAGGACGAGAGAATTACGAGCAGTACTTC. Its protein product is CASSQGRENYEQYF. This chain joins TRBV14 and TRBJ2-7; D remains ambiguous. The CDR3 is 14 amino acids. Trimming shortened V by 1 base and J by 4 bases, and 11 bases separated the two germline ends. CDR1 is SGHDN, CDR2 FVKESK, per germline.

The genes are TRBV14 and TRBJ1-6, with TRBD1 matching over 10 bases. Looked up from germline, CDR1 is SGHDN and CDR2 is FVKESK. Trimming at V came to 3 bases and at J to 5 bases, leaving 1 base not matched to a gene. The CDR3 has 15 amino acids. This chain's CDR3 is CASSHGQGDNSPLHF. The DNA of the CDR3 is TGTGCCAGCAGCCATGGACAGGGGGATAATTCACCCCTCCACTTT.

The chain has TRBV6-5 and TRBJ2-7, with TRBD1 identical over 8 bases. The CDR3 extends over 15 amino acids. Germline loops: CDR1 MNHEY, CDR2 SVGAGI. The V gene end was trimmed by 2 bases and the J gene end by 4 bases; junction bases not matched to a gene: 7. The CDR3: CASSYRRTGLYEQYF. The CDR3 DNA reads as TGTGCCAGCAGTTACAGGAGGACAGGGCTTTACGAGCAGTACTTC.

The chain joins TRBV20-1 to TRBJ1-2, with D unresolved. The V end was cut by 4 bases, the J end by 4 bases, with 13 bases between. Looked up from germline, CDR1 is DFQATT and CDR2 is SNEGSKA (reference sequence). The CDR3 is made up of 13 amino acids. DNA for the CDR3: TGCAGTGCTACCACAGCCCTTGGCTATGGCTACACCTTC. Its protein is CSATTALGYGYTF.

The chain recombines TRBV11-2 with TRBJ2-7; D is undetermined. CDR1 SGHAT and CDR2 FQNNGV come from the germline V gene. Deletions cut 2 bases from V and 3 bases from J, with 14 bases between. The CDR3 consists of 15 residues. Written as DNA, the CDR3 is TGTGCCAGCAGCTTAAGAAGGACGGGCAGCTACGAGCAGTACTTC. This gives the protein CASSLRRTGSYEQYF. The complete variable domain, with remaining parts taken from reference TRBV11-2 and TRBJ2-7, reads EAGVAQSPRYKIIEKRQSVAFWCNPISGHATLYWYQQILGQGPKLLIQFQNNGVVDDSQLPKDRFSAERLKGVDSTLKIQPAKLEDSAVYLCASSLRRTGSYEQYFGPGTRLTVT.

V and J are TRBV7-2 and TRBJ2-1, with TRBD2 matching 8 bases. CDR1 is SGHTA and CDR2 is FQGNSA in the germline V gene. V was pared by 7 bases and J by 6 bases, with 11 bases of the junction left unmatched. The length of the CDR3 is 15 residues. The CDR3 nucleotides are TGTGCCAGCACCGACCGCCTGGCGGGGGGCAATGAGCAGTTCTTC. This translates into CASTDRLAGGNEQFF.